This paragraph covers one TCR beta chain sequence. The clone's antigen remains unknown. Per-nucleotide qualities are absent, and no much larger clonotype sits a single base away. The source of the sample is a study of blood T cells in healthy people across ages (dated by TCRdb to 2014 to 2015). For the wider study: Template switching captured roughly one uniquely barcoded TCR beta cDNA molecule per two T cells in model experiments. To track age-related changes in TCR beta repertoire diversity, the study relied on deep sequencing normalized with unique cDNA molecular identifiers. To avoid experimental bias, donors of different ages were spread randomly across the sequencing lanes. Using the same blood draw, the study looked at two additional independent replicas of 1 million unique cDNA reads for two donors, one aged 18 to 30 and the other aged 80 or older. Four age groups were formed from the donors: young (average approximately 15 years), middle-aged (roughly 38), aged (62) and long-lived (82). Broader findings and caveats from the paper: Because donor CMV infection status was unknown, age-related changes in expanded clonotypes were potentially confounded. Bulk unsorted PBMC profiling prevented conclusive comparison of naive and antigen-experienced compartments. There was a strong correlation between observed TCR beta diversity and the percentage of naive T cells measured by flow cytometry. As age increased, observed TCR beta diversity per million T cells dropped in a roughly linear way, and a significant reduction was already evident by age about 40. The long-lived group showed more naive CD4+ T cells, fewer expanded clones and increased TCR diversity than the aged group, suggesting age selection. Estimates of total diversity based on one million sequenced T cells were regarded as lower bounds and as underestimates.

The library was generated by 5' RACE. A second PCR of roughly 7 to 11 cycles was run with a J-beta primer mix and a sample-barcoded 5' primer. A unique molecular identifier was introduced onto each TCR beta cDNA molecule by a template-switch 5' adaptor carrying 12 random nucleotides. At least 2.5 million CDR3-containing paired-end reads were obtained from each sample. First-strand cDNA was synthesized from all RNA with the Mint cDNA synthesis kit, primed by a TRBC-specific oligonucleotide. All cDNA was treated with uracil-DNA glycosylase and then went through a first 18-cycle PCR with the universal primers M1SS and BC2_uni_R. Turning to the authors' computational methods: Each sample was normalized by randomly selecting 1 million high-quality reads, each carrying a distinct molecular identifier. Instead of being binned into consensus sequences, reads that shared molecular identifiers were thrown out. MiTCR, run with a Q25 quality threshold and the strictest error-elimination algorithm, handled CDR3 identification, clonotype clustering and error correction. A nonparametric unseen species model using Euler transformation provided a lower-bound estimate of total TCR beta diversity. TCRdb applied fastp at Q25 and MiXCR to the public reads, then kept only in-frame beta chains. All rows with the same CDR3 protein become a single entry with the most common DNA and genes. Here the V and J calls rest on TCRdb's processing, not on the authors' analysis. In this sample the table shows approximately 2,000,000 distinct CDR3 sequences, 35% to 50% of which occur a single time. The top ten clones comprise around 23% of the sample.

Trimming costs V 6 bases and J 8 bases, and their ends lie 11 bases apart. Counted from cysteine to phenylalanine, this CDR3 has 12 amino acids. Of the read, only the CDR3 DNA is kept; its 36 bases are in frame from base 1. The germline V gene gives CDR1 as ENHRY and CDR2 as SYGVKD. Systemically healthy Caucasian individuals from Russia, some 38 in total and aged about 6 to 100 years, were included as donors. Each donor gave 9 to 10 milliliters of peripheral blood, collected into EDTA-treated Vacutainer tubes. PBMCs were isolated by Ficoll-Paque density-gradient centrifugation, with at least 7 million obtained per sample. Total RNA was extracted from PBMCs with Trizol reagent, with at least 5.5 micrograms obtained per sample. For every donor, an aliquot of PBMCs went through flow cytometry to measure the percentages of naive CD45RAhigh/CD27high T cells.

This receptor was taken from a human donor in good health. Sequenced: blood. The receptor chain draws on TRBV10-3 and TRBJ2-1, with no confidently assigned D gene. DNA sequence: TGTGCCATCAGATTAGGGTATGATGAGCAGTTCTTC. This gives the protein CAIRLGYDEQFF.